The text below deals with one T cell receptor beta chain. This record comes from a study of blood T cell repertoires in COVID-19. Looking at the study overall: Samples came from the United States, Italy and Spain, spanning acute and convalescent COVID-19. T cells, B-cell-depleted T cells, or PBMCs provided the cDNA or gDNA that served as material.

Source study methods: Nucleated cell number was recorded as an estimate derived from reference gene primer amplification. TCRdb's copy holds only in-frame clones and misses some; the assay was immunoSEQ multiplex PCR. V and J calls plus clone size are reproduced from that table; the DNA served to infer D and trimming. The sample consists of fewer than 110,000 clones, roughly 92% of them appearing once. V was pared by 6 bases and J by 3 bases, with 19 bases between. The CDR3 totals 16 residues. Germline V lookup: CDR1 LNHDA, CDR2 SQIVND (reference sequence). The sequence was obtained from a man in his forties or fifties with active COVID-19. Sequenced sample: peripheral blood. The rearrangement links TRBV19 to TRBJ2-3; tentative D call: TRBD2 (6 bases). CDR3 nucleotide sequence: TGTGCCAGTAGCCGGTTAGAGGGGCGGGAAACAGATACGCAGTATTTT. Its protein is CASSRLEGRETDTQYF.